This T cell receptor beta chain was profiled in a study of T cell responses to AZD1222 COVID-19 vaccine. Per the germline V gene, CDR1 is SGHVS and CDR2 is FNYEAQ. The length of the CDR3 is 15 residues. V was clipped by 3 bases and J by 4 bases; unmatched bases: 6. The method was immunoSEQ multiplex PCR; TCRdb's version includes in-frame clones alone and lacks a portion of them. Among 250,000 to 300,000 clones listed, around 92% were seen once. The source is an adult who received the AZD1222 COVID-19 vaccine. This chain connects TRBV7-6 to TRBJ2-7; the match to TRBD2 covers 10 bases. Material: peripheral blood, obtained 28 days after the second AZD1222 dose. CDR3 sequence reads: CASSLTGTSDYEQYF. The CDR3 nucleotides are TGTGCCAGCAGCTTGACCGGGACTAGCGATTACGAGCAGTACTTC.